This record covers a single T cell receptor (beta chain). The germline V and J ends were trimmed by 6 bases and 0 bases, with 9 bases remaining between them. This CDR3 is 15 amino acids long. Germline CDR1 is ENHRY and CDR2 is SYGVKD. The authors' processing: Reference gene primer amplification gave estimated nucleated cell counts. Clones were sequenced by immunoSEQ multiplex PCR, and TCRdb holds only the in-frame ones, with some missing. V and J calls and clone size are as listed in that table; D and trimming were resolved from the DNA. The data hold nearly 55,000 clones, with about three quarters observed a single time. This sample stems from a study of blood T cell repertoires in COVID-19. Study summary: Donors in the United States, Italy and Spain gave samples during acute or convalescent COVID-19. From T cells, B-cell-depleted T cells, or PBMCs came the material, which was cDNA or gDNA.

The source material was peripheral blood. The origin of this receptor is a human donor with active or convalescent COVID-19. The donor label of this sample is uncertain. The chain combines TRBV10-3 with TRBJ1-6; D is unresolved. For the CDR3, the DNA is TGTGCCATCAGCGTCAAGAGCTCCTATAATTCACCCCTCCACTTT. Translation gives CAISVKSSYNSPLHF.